This TCR beta chain was sequenced in a study of T cells in Graves' hyperthyroidism and ophthalmopathy. Study information: Peripheral blood was obtained at initial diagnosis, preceding any treatment. Findings and caveats of the study: A 13 V-J model separated ophthalmopathy from stable hyperthyroidism.

The CDR3 has 16 residues. With V trimmed by 0 bases and J by 4 bases, 3 bases remained unmatched. Germline CDR1 reads MGHRA; CDR2 reads YSYEKL. Subjects aged 18 to 65 presented with newly diagnosed hyperthyroidism of less than 2 months' duration. Each diagnosis drew on symptoms, thyroxine, TRAb, thyroid ultrasound and orbital computed tomography findings. Amplification of TCR beta CDR3 regions was performed using RNA transcripts as template. The primer set for the first-round RT-PCR of the TCR CDR3 was HTBI. One entry per CDR3 protein results from TCRdb running MiXCR on the multiplex PCR reads. The table lists over 700,000 distinct CDR3 sequences, around a sixth of them singletons. As concerns this clonotype: The antigen is unknown.

Input material: blood. This sequence joins TRBV4-1 and TRBJ2-1; 10 nucleotides align to TRBD2. This sequence was found in a woman between 50 and 59 years old with Graves' hyperthyroidism that later progressed to Graves' ophthalmopathy. CDR3 sequence: CASSQEERGGYNEQFF. In DNA, the CDR3 is TGCGCCAGCAGCCAAGAGGAGCGGGGGGGTTACAATGAGCAGTTCTTC.